The entry below describes one T cell receptor beta chain. Its specificity is unknown. The sample belongs to a study of beta chain features in type 1 diabetes. Findings and limits, study-wide: When Type 1 diabetes patients were examined, their TCRB CDR3s proved moderately but significantly shorter in all four CD4+ subsets.

Expressed TCRB transcripts were sequenced after all isolated RNA was converted to cDNA. Repertoires were generated with immunoSEQ multiplex PCR, while TCRdb's copy carries only in-frame clones and drops some. The sample records 200,000 to 250,000 clones, 15% to 20% being singletons. Input material: naive CD4+ T cells from blood. This TCR was sampled from a man aged 30-40 years with type 1 diabetes.

The CDR3 protein is CASSLQANQPQHF. The CDR3 nucleotides read TGTGCCAGCAGCTTACAGGCTAATCAGCCCCAGCATTTT. V is TRBV11-2 and J is TRBJ1-5, with no clear D. Germline V gives CDR1 SGHAT, CDR2 FQNNGV. This CDR3 has 13 residues. The V and J ends lost 2 bases and 4 bases respectively, with 6 bases between them.